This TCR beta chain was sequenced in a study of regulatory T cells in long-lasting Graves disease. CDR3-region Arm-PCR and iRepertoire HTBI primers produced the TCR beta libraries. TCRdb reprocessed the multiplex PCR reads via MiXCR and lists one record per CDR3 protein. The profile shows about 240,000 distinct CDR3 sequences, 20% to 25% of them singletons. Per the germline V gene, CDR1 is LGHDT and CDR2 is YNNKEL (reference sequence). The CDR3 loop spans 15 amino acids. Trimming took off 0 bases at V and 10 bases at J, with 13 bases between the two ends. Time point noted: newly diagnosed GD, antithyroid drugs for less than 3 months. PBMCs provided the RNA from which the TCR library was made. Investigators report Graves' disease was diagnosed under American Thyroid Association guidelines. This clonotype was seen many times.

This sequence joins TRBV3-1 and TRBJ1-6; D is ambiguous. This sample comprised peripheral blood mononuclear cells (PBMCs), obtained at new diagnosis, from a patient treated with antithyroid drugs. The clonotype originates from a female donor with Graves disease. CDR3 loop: CASSQDLPGVSPLHF. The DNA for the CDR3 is TGTGCCAGCAGCCAAGATTTGCCTGGCGTGTCACCCCTCCACTTT.